This entry lists 21 T cell receptor beta chains sequenced from one sample in a study of blood T cell repertoires in COVID-19. Only in-frame clones appear in the TCRdb table, and some are missing; sequencing was by immunoSEQ multiplex PCR. The sample shows about 60,000 clones, roughly 80% of them seen only once. Sequenced input: peripheral blood. These TCRs come from a human donor in a cohort sampled during active COVID-19.

V usage is TRBV2 and J usage is TRBJ1-2, with 9 bases matching TRBD1. With 6 bases clipped from V and 8 bases from J, the junction kept 7 bases outside the gene matches. The germline V gene encodes CDR1 SNHLY and CDR2 FYNNEI. The CDR3 sequence is 13 residues long. Here the CDR3 reads CASRKDRGKGYTF. DNA for the CDR3: TGTGCCAGCAGGAAGGACAGGGGTAAAGGCTACACCTTC.

The chain carries TRBV6-5 and TRBJ1-6; a weak D match, TRBD1 (6 bases). Trimming left V 8 bases short and J 9 bases short, with 20 bases between. From germline, CDR1 is MNHEY and CDR2 SVGAGI. The CDR3 runs to 15 residues. The CDR3 coding sequence is TGTGCCAGCGGAAGACAGGTTTATTCGAGTTCACCCCTCCACTTT. This translates into CASGRQVYSSSPLHF.

CDR3 sequence: CASYRRAATGELFF. In DNA form, the CDR3 reads TGTGCCAGCTATAGGAGGGCAGCAACCGGGGAGCTGTTTTTT. The chain has TRBV2 and TRBJ2-2; D is perhaps TRBD2 (6 bases). This CDR3 is built from 14 residues. CDR1 is SNHLY, CDR2 FYNNEI, per germline. Trimming cost V 8 bases and J 5 bases, with 15 bases left between them.

This chain connects TRBV6-6 to TRBJ1-6; possible D gene TRBD1, 6 bases. The CDR3 is made up of 14 amino acids. CDR1 and CDR2 (germline): MNHNY, SVGAGI (reference sequence). V was shortened by 5 bases and J by 10 bases, with 15 bases between the two germline ends. The CDR3 DNA is TGTGCCAGCAGTGCAGGGGCAGGGGAGTCACCCCTCCACTTT. Protein product: CASSAGAGESPLHF.

V gene TRBV6-2 or TRBV6-3 combines with J gene TRBJ2-1, with 12 nucleotides matching TRBD2. V lost 5 bases and J lost 3; bases outside the gene matches: 2. Germline V gene data show CDR1 as MNHEY and CDR2 as SVGEGT. The CDR3 is 15 residues long. CDR3: CASSTTSGSYNEQFF. The CDR3, as DNA: TGTGCCAGCAGTACGACTAGCGGGAGCTACAATGAGCAGTTCTTC.

V and J are TRBV7-3 and TRBJ2-5; D possibly corresponds to TRBD2 (6 bases). In germline, CDR1 is SGHTA, CDR2 FQGTGA. The CDR3 is 13 amino acids. The V gene lost 3 bases and the J gene lost 9 bases, with 14 bases spanning the gap. CDR3 residues: CASSLGLPGAQYF. The CDR3 nucleotides read TGTGCCAGCAGCTTGGGACTTCCTGGGGCCCAGTACTTC.

This rearrangement joins TRBV28 to TRBJ2-5; D is possibly TRBD2 (6 bases). The V gene's germline CDR1 is MDHEN and CDR2 SYDVKM. V was shortened by 3 bases and J by 0 bases, with 17 bases between the two germline ends. The CDR3 covers 17 residues. The CDR3 spells CASSFFRTTPYQETQYF. DNA for the CDR3: TGTGCCAGCAGTTTTTTTCGGACTACCCCGTACCAAGAGACCCAGTACTTC. The full variable domain, its missing parts supplied by reference TRBV28 and TRBJ2-5, is DVKVTQSSRYLVKRTGEKVFLECVQDMDHENMFWYRQDPGLGLRLIYFSYDVKMKEKGDIPEGYSVSREKKERFSLILESASTNQTSMYLCASSFFRTTPYQETQYFGPGTRLLVL.

The chain is built from TRBV9 and TRBJ2-3; weak D call: TRBD1 (6 bases). V was cut by 4 bases and J by 2 bases, with 14 bases left in between. CDR1 and CDR2 from the germline V gene are SGDLS and YYNGEE. The CDR3 totals 15 residues. The CDR3 sequence: CASSSRGGFTDTQYF. CDR3 nucleotide sequence: TGTGCCAGCAGCTCAAGAGGGGGATTCACAGATACGCAGTATTTT.

The chain combines TRBV11-3 with TRBJ2-1; 15 bases are shared with TRBD2. There are 20 residues in the CDR3. Germline lookup yields CDR1 SGHNT and CDR2 YENEEA. V lost 1 base, J lost 0 bases, and 7 bases stayed unmatched. The CDR3 sequence: CASSLVVRGLAGGSYNEQFF. In nucleotides, the CDR3 is TGTGCCAGCAGCTTAGTGGTCAGGGGACTAGCGGGAGGCTCCTACAATGAGCAGTTCTTC.

As concerns this clone: It is unclear where the CDR3 begins or ends on the DNA, so no DNA is shown, and the CDR3 is as TCRdb lists it. V and J are TRBV7-3 and TRBJ1-5; the listed D gene, TRBD1, was not tested against the DNA. CDR1 SGHTA and CDR2 FQGTGA come from the germline V gene. The CDR3 region is 21 residues in length, termini included. The CDR3 sequence is CASTQSREPAPAFCWGQPQHF.

The rearrangement uses TRBV27 and TRBJ2-4; perhaps TRBD2 as D (5 bases). V lost 4 bases and J lost 0, with 7 bases in between. Germline CDR1 and CDR2: MNHEY and SMNVEV (reference sequence). This CDR3 region has 14 residues. CDR3 coding DNA: TGTGCCAGCAGTTCAGGACTAGCCAAAAACATTCAGTACTTC. This gives the protein CASSSGLAKNIQYF.

The gene calls are TRBV5-5 and TRBJ2-2; D perhaps matches TRBD2 (7 bases). This CDR3 comprises 15 residues. Looked up from germline, CDR1 is SGHKS and CDR2 is YYEKEE (reference sequence). V dropped 6 bases and J dropped 5 bases, with 17 bases sitting between them. CDR3 coding DNA: TGTGCCAGCACCTCAGGGGCTAGCGGAACCGGGGAGCTGTTTTTT. Protein: CASTSGASGTGELFF.

The CDR3 DNA reads as TGTGCCAGCAGACCACAGGGGAGGCAAGAGACCCAGTACTTC. Its translation is CASRPQGRQETQYF. The chain uses TRBV27 and TRBJ2-5; the D gene is possibly TRBD1 (7 bases). V shed 6 bases and J shed 2 bases, with 13 bases lying between them. This CDR3 region has 14 residues. The germline gives CDR1 MNHEY, CDR2 SMNVEV (reference sequence).

The V call is TRBV18, the J call TRBJ2-7, with TRBD2 identical over 9 bases. With 5 bases clipped from V and 4 bases from J, the junction kept 3 bases outside the gene matches. Looked up from germline, CDR1 is KGHSH and CDR2 is LQKENI. The CDR3 spans 13 residues. CDR3 DNA sequence: TGTGCCAGCTCATCAGGACTAGCGTACGAGCAGTACTTC. Its translation: CASSSGLAYEQYF. Complete variable domain (other parts from reference TRBV18 and TRBJ2-7): NAGVMQNPRHLVRRRGQEARLRCSPMKGHSHVYWYRQLPEEGLKFMVYLQKENIIDESGMPKERFSAEFPKEGPSILRIQQVVRGDSAAYFCASSSGLAYEQYFGPGTRLTVT.

The gene calls are TRBV23-1 and TRBJ2-3; D possibly corresponds to TRBD2 (6 bases). TRBV23-1 is marked as an open reading frame, function uncertain. This CDR3 has 17 residues. V was pared by 1 base and J by 0 bases, with 14 bases between. Here the CDR3 reads CASSQCRRGPSTDTQYF. The CDR3 DNA reads TGCGCCAGCAGTCAATGTAGGAGGGGTCCCAGCACAGATACGCAGTATTTT.

V and J are TRBV7-2 and TRBJ1-1; 9 nucleotides match TRBD1. With V trimmed by 5 bases and J by 0 bases, 4 bases remained unmatched. Germline V gives CDR1 SGHTA, CDR2 FQGNSA. The CDR3 runs 15 residues. This CDR3 is CASSPRDRVNTEAFF. The CDR3 DNA reads as TGTGCCAGCAGCCCGAGGGACAGGGTGAACACTGAAGCTTTCTTT.

This clone was seen just once. The rearrangement links TRBV27 to TRBJ2-7; possibly TRBD2 for D (6 bases). This CDR3 is 10 amino acids long. V gave up 6 bases and J gave up 7 bases, with 7 bases separating them. The germline gives CDR1 MNHEY, CDR2 SMNVEV (reference sequence). The CDR3: CASRGTEQYF. The CDR3 DNA reads TGTGCCAGCAGGGGGACTGAGCAGTACTTC.

This clone was detected once. The chain employs TRBV6-4 and TRBJ2-3; 8 positions match TRBD2. From germline, CDR1 is MRHNA and CDR2 SNTAGT. V lost 0 bases to trimming and J lost 8 bases; unmatched junction nucleotides: 4. The CDR3 totals 14 residues. The CDR3 spells CASSDSGGAVTQYF. Written as DNA, the CDR3 is TGTGCCAGCAGTGACTCCGGGGGGGCGGTTACGCAGTATTTT.

The chain couples TRBV18 to TRBJ2-5; D possibly corresponds to TRBD2 (5 bases). This CDR3 comprises 13 residues. V was trimmed by 3 bases and J by 3 bases, leaving 8 bases between them. Germline CDR1 is KGHSH and CDR2 is LQKENI. CDR3 in amino acids: CASSPSEEETQYF. Here the CDR3 DNA reads TGTGCCAGCTCACCCTCGGAGGAAGAGACCCAGTACTTC.

The J gene is TRBJ2-2, the V gene TRBV4-1, with a weak D call TRBD2 (6 bases). Trimming shortened V by 1 base and J by 0 bases, and 9 bases separated the two germline ends. Germline loops: CDR1 MGHRA, CDR2 YSYEKL. The CDR3 contains 16 residues. CDR3 residues: CASSQGSGPNTGELFF. The CDR3 DNA reads as TGCGCCAGCAGCCAAGGTAGCGGCCCGAACACCGGGGAGCTGTTTTTT.

The chain carries TRBV5-6 and TRBJ1-3; maybe TRBD1 (6 bases). V was trimmed by 0 bases and J by 0 bases, leaving 10 bases between them. The CDR3 consists of 16 residues. CDR1 is SGHDT, CDR2 YYEEEE, per germline. CDR3 loop: CASSLAGHYSGNTIYF. The CDR3 DNA reads TGTGCCAGCAGCTTGGCGGGACACTACTCTGGAAACACCATATATTTT.